This record concerns one TCR beta chain sequence. What it binds is not known. The sample comes from a study of beta chain features in type 1 diabetes. General study results and limits: Patients with type 1 diabetes showed fewer VDJ junction insertions and more deletions. TCRB CDR3s from Type 1 diabetes patients were moderately but significantly shorter in all four CD4+ subsets.

V was clipped by 3 bases and J by 12 bases; unmatched bases: 3. There are 11 residues in the CDR3. CDR1 is SGHDT, CDR2 YYEEEE, per germline. Expressed TCRB transcripts were sequenced because the isolated RNA had all been reverse transcribed beforehand. Method: immunoSEQ multiplex PCR; TCRdb's copy keeps in-frame clones and lacks some. This sample has about 150,000 clones, with more than 10% found just once. The genes are TRBV5-6 and TRBJ1-1; 9 bases agree with TRBD1. The sample comprised central memory CD4+ T cells from blood. The source is a man aged 18 to 29 with type 1 diabetes. The DNA of the CDR3 is TGTGCCAGCAGCTACGGACAGGGGACTTTCTTT. Protein product: CASSYGQGTFF.